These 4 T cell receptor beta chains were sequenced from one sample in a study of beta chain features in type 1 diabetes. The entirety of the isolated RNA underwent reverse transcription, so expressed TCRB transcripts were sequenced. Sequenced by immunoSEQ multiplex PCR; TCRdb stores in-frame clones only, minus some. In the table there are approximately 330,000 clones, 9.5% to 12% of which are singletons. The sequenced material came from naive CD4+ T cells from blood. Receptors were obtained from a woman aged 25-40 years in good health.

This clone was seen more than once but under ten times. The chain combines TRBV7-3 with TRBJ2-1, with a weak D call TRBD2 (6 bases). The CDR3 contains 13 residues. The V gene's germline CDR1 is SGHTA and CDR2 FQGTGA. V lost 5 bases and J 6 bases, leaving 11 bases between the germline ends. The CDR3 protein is CASSPPGGNEQFF. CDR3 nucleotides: TGTGCCAGCAGCCCTCCCGGGGGCAATGAGCAGTTCTTC.

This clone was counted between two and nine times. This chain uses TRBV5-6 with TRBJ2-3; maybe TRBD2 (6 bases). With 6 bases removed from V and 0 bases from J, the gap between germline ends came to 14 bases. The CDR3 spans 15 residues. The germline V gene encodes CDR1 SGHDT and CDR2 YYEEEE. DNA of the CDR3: TGTGCCAGCATTGGCCTTGGGGGGAGCACAGATACGCAGTATTTT. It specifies CASIGLGGSTDTQYF.

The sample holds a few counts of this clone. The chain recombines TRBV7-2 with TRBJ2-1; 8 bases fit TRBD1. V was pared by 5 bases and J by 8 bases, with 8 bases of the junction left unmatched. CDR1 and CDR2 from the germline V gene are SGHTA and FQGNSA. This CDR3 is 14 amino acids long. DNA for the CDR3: TGTGCCAGCAGCCACAGGGGGAGATTCGATGAGCAGTTCTTC. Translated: CASSHRGRFDEQFF.

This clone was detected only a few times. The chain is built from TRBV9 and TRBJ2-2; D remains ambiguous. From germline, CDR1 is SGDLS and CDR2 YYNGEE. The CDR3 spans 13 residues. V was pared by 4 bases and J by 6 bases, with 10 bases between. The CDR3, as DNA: TGTGCCAGCAGCCCCCGGAGTTCCGGGGAGCTGTTTTTT. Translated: CASSPRSSGELFF.